This T cell receptor beta chain was found in a study of T cells after yellow fever vaccination. Background on the study: With SMART-Seq v4 Ultra Low Input, the fractions containing low cell numbers were prepared.

V was trimmed by 8 bases and J by 7 bases, leaving 15 bases between them. Germline V gene lookup returns CDR1 MNHEY and CDR2 SVGEGT. The CDR3 covers 12 residues. UMIs were added to TCR cDNA along with a universal primer site when it was made by 5'RACE template switching. TCRdb independently ran MiXCR on the 5' RACE reads; one entry per CDR3 protein. The data show 450,000 to 600,000 distinct CDR3 sequences, 13% seen once. The genes are TRBV6-2 or TRBV6-3 and TRBJ2-7; D tentatively fits TRBD1 or TRBD2 (5 bases each). Sequences were derived from PBMCs, sampled on the day of the yellow fever booster vaccination. The TCR was taken from a man aged 30 to 45 who received the YFV17D yellow fever vaccine. Here the CDR3 reads CASGGFAREQYF. CDR3 nucleotide sequence: TGTGCCAGCGGGGGTTTTGCGCGGGAGCAGTACTTC.